Each of the 18 T cell receptor beta chains below was sequenced from the same sample in a study of neurological immune-mediated disorders. In TCRdb, the 5' RACE reads were re-called with MiXCR into one record per CDR3 protein. The data contain about 46,000 distinct CDR3 sequences, just under 4.5% of them singletons. The material sequenced was PBMCs. These receptors were obtained from a woman in her sixties or seventies with multiple sclerosis.

There are many counts of this clonotype. CDR3 residues: CSARISDDQPQHF. In nucleotides, the CDR3 is TGCAGTGCTAGAATAAGTGATGATCAGCCCCAGCATTTT. The rearrangement uses TRBV20-1 and TRBJ1-5; D unresolved. The CDR3 contains 13 residues. From germline, CDR1 is DFQATT and CDR2 SNEGSKA (reference sequence). Between the trimmed V and J ends, which lost 2 bases and 5 bases, there was a span of 10 bases.

This clonotype was seen a few times. The DNA is omitted, as the CDR3 cannot be located on it reliably, and the CDR3 follows TCRdb's listing. The rearrangement joins TRBV6-2 or TRBV6-3 to TRBJ1-5; the D call in the table, TRBD1, was not verified against the DNA. Germline lookup yields CDR1 MNHEY and CDR2 SVGEGT. Ends included, the CDR3 has 14 residues. Here the CDR3 reads CASSSSTGDQPQHF.

This clonotype was counted only a few times. This chain joins TRBV6-1 and TRBJ1-1; no reliable D call. This CDR3 has 16 residues. Germline-derived CDR1 and CDR2 are MNHNS and SASEGT. Trimming stripped 4 bases from V and 0 bases from J, with 15 bases between. The CDR3 bases are TGTGCCAGCAGTGTTATACCGCAGCAAATGAACACTGAAGCTTTCTTT. It specifies CASSVIPQQMNTEAFF.

The chain couples TRBV7-8 to TRBJ2-7, with 9 bases matching TRBD2. The germline CDR1 and CDR2 sequences are SGHVS and FQNEAQ. V lost 3 bases, J lost 0 bases, and 12 bases stayed unmatched. This CDR3 comprises 18 residues. CDR3 amino acids: CASSLRGLATADSYEQYV. For the CDR3, the DNA is TGTGCCAGCAGCTTGCGTGGACTAGCGACCGCTGACTCCTACGAGCAGTACGTC.

This clonotype occurred many times. The J gene is TRBJ2-5, the V gene TRBV12-3 or TRBV12-4, with D possibly being TRBD1 (5 bases). V lost 0 bases to trimming and J lost 5 bases, with 16 bases between them. This CDR3 has 16 amino acids. This chain's CDR3 is CASSLAMGQGGETQYF. CDR3 DNA: TGTGCCAGCAGTTTAGCTATGGGGCAGGGTGGGGAGACCCAGTACTTC.

This clonotype was observed a handful of times. Compared with germline, one end of the junction differs, possibly owing to a read error. Here the CDR3 DNA reads TGTGCCAGCAGTTACCGGGGGGCAGGGGGCAATCAGCCCCAGAATTTT. This encodes CASSYRGAGGNQPQNF. The J gene is TRBJ1-5, the V gene TRBV6-2 or TRBV6-3; 8 bases map to TRBD1. The CDR3 loop spans 16 amino acids. Germline V gives CDR1 MNHEY, CDR2 SVGEGT.

The rearrangement joins TRBV7-3 to TRBJ2-3; maybe TRBD2 (5 bases). The V end lost 3 bases, the J end lost 7 bases, and 8 bases lay between the germline ends. This CDR3 is built from 12 residues. Per the germline V gene, CDR1 is SGHTA and CDR2 is FQGTGA. CDR3 loop: CASSFDGNTQYF. In DNA form, the CDR3 reads TGTGCCAGCAGCTTTGACGGGAATACGCAGTATTTT.

The chain joins TRBV30 to TRBJ1-1, with D unclear. Trimming shortened V by 0 bases and J by 3 bases, and 2 bases separated the two germline ends. There are 11 residues in the CDR3. The germline gives CDR1 GTSNPN, CDR2 SVGIG (reference sequence). DNA for the CDR3: TGTGCCTGGAGTGTCTACACTGAAGCTTTCTTT. As protein: CAWSVYTEAFF.

The chain combines TRBV7-2 with TRBJ2-3; 10 nucleotides match TRBD2. CDR1 and CDR2 (germline): SGHTA, FQGNSA. Trimming at V came to 6 bases and at J to 4 bases, leaving 4 bases not matched to a gene. CDR3 length: 14 amino acids. The chain's CDR3 is CASSSSGGPDTQYF. The CDR3 DNA reads TGTGCCAGCAGTTCTAGCGGGGGCCCAGATACGCAGTATTTT.

In this sample, this clonotype turned up many times. The genes are TRBV5-1 and TRBJ1-1; TRBD1 might be the D (5 bases). Germline values: CDR1 SGHRS, CDR2 YFSETQ. V was pared by 0 bases and J by 1 base, with 7 bases between. The CDR3 spans 14 residues. CDR3 in DNA: TGCGCCAGCAGCTTGGACAGGACGAACACTGAAGCTTTCTTT. This codes for CASSLDRTNTEAFF.

The table lists this clonotype with many counts. The CDR3 protein is CASRGQGHTQYF. The CDR3 nucleotides read TGTGCCAGCAGGGGACAGGGCCATACGCAGTATTTT. This chain links TRBV2 with TRBJ2-3; 9 bases align to TRBD1. Germline CDR1 SNHLY, CDR2 FYNNEI. V lost 6 bases, J lost 7 bases, and 2 bases stayed unmatched. This CDR3 comprises 12 residues. Variable domain in full (rest from reference TRBV2 and TRBJ2-3): EPEVTQTPSHQVTQMGQEVILRCVPISNHLYFYWYRQILGQKVEFLVSFYNNEISEKSEIFDDQFSVERPDGSNFTLKIRSTKLEDSAMYFCASRGQGHTQYFGPGTRLTVL.

The chain is built from TRBV29-1 and TRBJ2-1, with D hard to call. Trimming took off 5 bases at V and 5 bases at J, with 13 bases between the two ends. Germline assignment: CDR1 SQVTM and CDR2 ANQGSEA. This CDR3 has 13 amino acids. CDR3 amino acids: CSVTRDWNNEQFF. The CDR3 coding sequence is TGCAGCGTTACGCGAGACTGGAACAATGAGCAGTTCTTC.

This chain uses TRBV20-1 with TRBJ2-7; D may be TRBD2 (5 bases). Germline-derived CDR1 and CDR2 are DFQATT and SNEGSKA (reference sequence). With 1 base removed from V and 4 bases from J, the gap between germline ends came to 14 bases. This CDR3 is built from 14 residues. DNA for the CDR3: TGCAGTGCTAGAGTCCGCGGGCCCTATTACGAGCAGTACTTC. This encodes CSARVRGPYYEQYF.

The J gene is TRBJ1-1, the V gene TRBV3-1; no clear D gene. CDR3 length equals 13 residues. From germline, CDR1 is LGHDT and CDR2 YNNKEL (reference sequence). Trimming removed 2 bases at V and 5 bases at J, with 9 bases between. The CDR3 DNA reads TGTGCCAGCAGCCAAAACTTCGGTACTGAAGCTTTCTTT. Its translation is CASSQNFGTEAFF.

This clonotype was observed at least ten times. The chain recombines TRBV3-1 with TRBJ2-3; 9 bases align to TRBD1. The V gene end was trimmed by 5 bases and the J gene end by 4 bases; junction bases not matched to a gene: 4. The germline V gene has CDR1 LGHDT and CDR2 YNNKEL (reference sequence). This CDR3 has 14 amino acids. CDR3 nucleotides: TGTGCCAGCAGCAACAGGGGGCATGCAGATACGCAGTATTTT. Its protein product is CASSNRGHADTQYF.

The CDR3 here is CASSLEWARLAGGPGEQFF. The CDR3 DNA reads TGTGCCAGCAGCTTAGAATGGGCCAGACTAGCGGGAGGGCCTGGGGAGCAGTTCTTC. V usage is TRBV7-9 and J usage is TRBJ2-1; the match to TRBD2 covers 14 bases. The J segment lost 10 bases and the V segment lost 1 base, leaving 15 bases of the junction unmatched. In germline, CDR1 is SEHNR, CDR2 FQNEAQ (reference sequence). The CDR3 runs to 19 residues.

This clonotype was counted many times. The genes are TRBV5-1 and TRBJ1-4; no definite D call. The V and J ends lost 4 bases and 6 bases respectively, with 10 bases between them. Germline V gives CDR1 SGHRS, CDR2 YFSETQ. The CDR3 consists of 13 residues. CDR3 sequence: CASSDPPDEKLFF. Written as DNA, the CDR3 is TGCGCCAGCAGCGACCCCCCGGATGAAAAACTGTTTTTT.

This clonotype was observed a few times. The chain links TRBV5-5 to TRBJ2-5; 8 bases agree with TRBD2. Unmatched junction bases numbered 4, after V lost 1 base and J lost 2 bases. The CDR3 runs to 15 residues. Germline V gene data show CDR1 as SGHKS and CDR2 as YYEKEE (reference sequence). The CDR3 protein is CASSLLSGEQETQYF. CDR3 sequence (DNA): TGTGCCAGCAGCTTGCTTAGCGGGGAACAAGAGACCCAGTACTTC. The full variable domain, its missing parts supplied by reference TRBV5-5 and TRBJ2-5, is DAGVTQSPTHLIKTRGQQVTLRCSPISGHKSVSWYQQVLGQGPQFIFQYYEKEERGRGNFPDRFSARQFPNYSSELNVNALLLGDSALYLCASSLLSGEQETQYFGPGTRLLVL.